These T cell receptor beta chains were read from a single sample in a study of T cell clones after liver transplantation. Profiling relied on immunoSEQ multiplex PCR, and the TCRdb table lists in-frame clones only, not all of them. This table has some 59,000 clones, 71% appearing once. This sample comprised CD4+ T cells from blood, obtained before liver transplant. All receptors come from a human donor who received a liver transplant. The CDR3 runs from the conserved cysteine through the conserved F or W. A D gene is named only where the DNA matches it firmly. Not all rows give a size; the values are once, few, many and, for expanded clones, a class.

CDR3 protein: CASSGTGRNEQYF
CDR3 DNA: TGTGCCAGCAGTGGGACAGGGAGGAACGAGCAGTACTTC
V gene: TRBV2
clone size: NA
J gene: TRBJ2-7
D gene: TRBD1

CDR3 protein: CSVESGGGYTF
CDR3 DNA: TGCAGCGTTGAATCAGGGGGTGGCTACACCTTC
V gene: TRBV29-1
clone size: NA
J gene: TRBJ1-2
D gene: TRBD1

CDR3 protein: CASSSRLAKNIQYF
CDR3 DNA: TGTGCCAGCAGCTCAAGACTAGCCAAAAACATTCAGTACTTC
V gene: TRBV11-2
clone size: NA
J gene: TRBJ2-4
D gene: NA

CDR3 protein: CASSYWDSNKSPLHF
CDR3 DNA: TGTGCCAGCAGTTACTGGGACAGTAATAAGTCACCCCTCCACTTT
V gene: TRBV6-5
clone size: NA
J gene: TRBJ1-6
D gene: TRBD1

CDR3 protein: CASSAGPNYNSPLHF
CDR3 DNA: TGTGCCAGCAGTGCGGGACCCAACTATAATTCACCCCTCCACTTT
V gene: TRBV28
clone size: once
J gene: TRBJ1-6
D gene: NA

CDR3 protein: CASSQGVGGGYTF
CDR3 DNA: TGCGCCAGCAGCCAAGGGGTCGGAGGAGGCTACACCTTC
V gene: TRBV4-1
clone size: NA
J gene: TRBJ1-2
D gene: NA

CDR3 protein: CASSLTGLAGTNEQFF
CDR3 DNA: TGTGCCAGCAGCTTAACGGGGCTAGCGGGGACCAATGAGCAGTTCTTC
V gene: TRBV7-3
clone size: NA
J gene: TRBJ2-1
D gene: TRBD2

CDR3 protein: CASSSGGGTGEQYF
CDR3 DNA: TGTGCCAGCAGCTCTGGTGGGGGGACGGGGGAGCAGTACTTC
V gene: TRBV5-4
clone size: few
J gene: TRBJ2-7
D gene: NA

CDR3 protein: CASSQGAQTYEQYF
CDR3 DNA: TGTGCCAGCTCACAGGGGGCGCAAACCTACGAGCAGTACTTC
V gene: TRBV18
clone size: NA
J gene: TRBJ2-7
D gene: TRBD1

CDR3 protein: CASSLQMNTEAFF
CDR3 DNA: TGTGCCAGCAGTTTGCAGATGAACACTGAAGCTTTCTTT
V gene: TRBV2
clone size: NA
J gene: TRBJ1-1
D gene: NA

CDR3 protein: CASSTDRVANEQYF
CDR3 DNA: TGTGCCAGCAGTACTGACAGGGTTGCCAACGAGCAGTACTTC
V gene: TRBV2
clone size: NA
J gene: TRBJ2-7
D gene: TRBD1

CDR3 protein: CASSLFRPSHQPQHF
CDR3 DNA: TGTGCCAGCAGTTTATTTCGTCCTTCTCATCAGCCCCAGCATTTT
V gene: TRBV27
clone size: NA
J gene: TRBJ1-5
D gene: NA

CDR3 protein: CASSALGLAYEQYF
CDR3 DNA: TGTGCCAGTAGTGCCTTGGGACTAGCTTACGAGCAGTACTTC
V gene: TRBV19
clone size: once
J gene: TRBJ2-7
D gene: TRBD2

CDR3 protein: CASARGETQYF
CDR3 DNA: TGTGCCAGCGCCCGGGGGGAGACCCAGTACTTC
V gene: TRBV9
clone size: NA
J gene: TRBJ2-5
D gene: NA

CDR3 protein: CASSISGTGSNAEAFF
CDR3 DNA: TGTGCCAGTAGTATATCCGGGACAGGGTCGAACGCTGAAGCTTTCTTT
V gene: TRBV19
clone size: NA
J gene: TRBJ1-1
D gene: TRBD1

CDR3 protein: CASTTGVNTEAFF
CDR3 DNA: TGTGCCAGCACAACAGGGGTGAACACTGAAGCTTTCTTT
V gene: TRBV6-1
clone size: NA
J gene: TRBJ1-1
D gene: TRBD1

CDR3 protein: CASSAAGQGRSGANVLTF
CDR3 DNA: TGTGCCAGCAGTGCAGCGGGACAGGGACGATCTGGGGCCAACGTCCTGACTTTC
V gene: TRBV28
clone size: NA
J gene: TRBJ2-6
D gene: TRBD1

CDR3 protein: CASMTGRNTIYF
CDR3 DNA: TGTGCCAGCATGACGGGTCGAAACACCATATATTTT
V gene: TRBV6-1
clone size: NA
J gene: TRBJ1-3
D gene: NA

CDR3 protein: CASSSKLAGAYNEQFF
CDR3 DNA: TGTGCCAGCAGCTCGAAACTAGCGGGGGCCTACAATGAGCAGTTCTTC
V gene: TRBV11-1
clone size: few
J gene: TRBJ2-1
D gene: TRBD2

CDR3 protein: CASSVGEGGWRTEAFF
CDR3 DNA: TGTGCCAGCAGCGTAGGTGAGGGAGGGTGGCGAACTGAAGCTTTCTTT
V gene: TRBV9
clone size: NA
J gene: TRBJ1-1
D gene: NA

CDR3 protein: CASRRAQGATNEKLFF
CDR3 DNA: TGTGCCAGCAGACGAGCCCAGGGGGCAACTAATGAAAAACTGTTTTTT
V gene: TRBV2
clone size: NA
J gene: TRBJ1-4
D gene: TRBD1

CDR3 protein: CASSRGNGNQPQHF
CDR3 DNA: TGTGCCAGTAGTCGGGGAAATGGCAATCAGCCCCAGCATTTT
V gene: TRBV19
clone size: NA
J gene: TRBJ1-5
D gene: NA

CDR3 protein: CASSLAGSFYEQYF
CDR3 DNA: TGTGCCAGCAGCCTAGCCGGGAGTTTCTACGAGCAGTACTTC
V gene: TRBV6-5
clone size: NA
J gene: TRBJ2-7
D gene: NA

CDR3 protein: CASSPGQANYGYTF
CDR3 DNA: TGTGCCAGCAGCCCAGGACAGGCTAACTATGGCTACACCTTC
V gene: TRBV5-4
clone size: NA
J gene: TRBJ1-2
D gene: TRBD1

CDR3 protein: CASSPVAQGSSATNEKLFF
CDR3 DNA: TGTGCCAGCTCACCTGTGGCCCAGGGGTCCTCGGCAACTAATGAAAAACTGTTTTTT
V gene: TRBV18
clone size: many
J gene: TRBJ1-4
D gene: NA

CDR3 protein: CATQTSGGAGETQYF
CDR3 DNA: TGTGCCACCCAGACTAGCGGGGGGGCGGGAGAGACCCAGTACTTC
V gene: TRBV6-1
clone size: few
J gene: TRBJ2-5
D gene: TRBD2

CDR3 protein: CASSSAGMGQETQYF
CDR3 DNA: TGTGCCAGCAGCTCCGCAGGGATGGGACAAGAGACCCAGTACTTC
V gene: TRBV7-9
clone size: once
J gene: TRBJ2-5
D gene: NA

CDR3 protein: CASSGTSTTDTQYF
CDR3 DNA: TGTGCCAGCAGCGGGACTAGCACGACAGATACGCAGTATTTT
V gene: TRBV7-8
clone size: few
J gene: TRBJ2-3
D gene: TRBD2

CDR3 protein: CAISGRTSGLQETQYF
CDR3 DNA: TGTGCCATCAGTGGAAGGACTAGCGGGTTACAAGAGACCCAGTACTTC
V gene: TRBV10-3
clone size: once
J gene: TRBJ2-5
D gene: TRBD2

CDR3 protein: CASSFTGLPYNEQFF
CDR3 DNA: TGTGCCAGCAGCTTCACGGGACTACCGTACAATGAGCAGTTCTTC
V gene: TRBV11-2
clone size: NA
J gene: TRBJ2-1
D gene: TRBD2

CDR3 protein: CASSLPGRDTQYF
CDR3 DNA: TGTGCCAGCAGCCTACCGGGTAGGGATACGCAGTATTTT
V gene: TRBV7-9
clone size: NA
J gene: TRBJ2-3
D gene: NA

CDR3 protein: CATSRDRSVETQYF
CDR3 DNA: TGTGCCACCAGCAGAGACCGGTCTGTGGAGACCCAGTACTTC
V gene: TRBV15
clone size: NA
J gene: TRBJ2-5
D gene: NA

CDR3 protein: CASRDRGPMGQPQHF
CDR3 DNA: TGTGCCAGCAGGGACAGGGGGCCGATGGGTCAGCCCCAGCATTTT
V gene: TRBV2
clone size: NA
J gene: TRBJ1-5
D gene: TRBD1

CDR3 protein: CASSEATLLGDTQYF
CDR3 DNA: TGTGCCAGCAGTGAAGCCACCCTACTCGGAGATACGCAGTATTTT
V gene: TRBV2
clone size: NA
J gene: TRBJ2-3
D gene: NA

CDR3 protein: CASRGTSSYEQYF
CDR3 DNA: TGTGCCAGCAGGGGGACTAGCTCCTACGAGCAGTACTTC
V gene: TRBV27
clone size: NA
J gene: TRBJ2-7
D gene: TRBD2